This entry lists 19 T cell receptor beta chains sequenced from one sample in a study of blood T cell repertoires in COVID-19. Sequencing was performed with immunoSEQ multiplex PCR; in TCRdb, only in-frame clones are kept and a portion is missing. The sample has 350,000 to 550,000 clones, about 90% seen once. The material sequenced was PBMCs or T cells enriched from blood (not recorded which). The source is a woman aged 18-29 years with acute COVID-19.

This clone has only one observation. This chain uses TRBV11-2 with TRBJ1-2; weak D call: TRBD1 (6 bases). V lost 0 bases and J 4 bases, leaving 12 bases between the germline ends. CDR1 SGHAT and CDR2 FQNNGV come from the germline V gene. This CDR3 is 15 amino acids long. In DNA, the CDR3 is TGTGCCAGCAGCTTAGATCCAGGGGCCGCCTATGGCTACACCTTC. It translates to CASSLDPGAAYGYTF.

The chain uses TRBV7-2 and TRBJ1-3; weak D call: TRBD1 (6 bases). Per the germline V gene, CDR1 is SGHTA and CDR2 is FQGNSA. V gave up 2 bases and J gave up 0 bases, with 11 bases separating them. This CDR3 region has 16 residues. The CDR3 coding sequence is TGTGCCAGCAGCTTATTCCCGACAGGCTCTGGAAACACCATATATTTT. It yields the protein CASSLFPTGSGNTIYF.

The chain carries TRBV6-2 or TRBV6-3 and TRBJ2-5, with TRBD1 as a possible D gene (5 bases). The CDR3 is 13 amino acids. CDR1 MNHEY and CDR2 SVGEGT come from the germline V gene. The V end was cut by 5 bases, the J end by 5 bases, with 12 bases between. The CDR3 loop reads CASSNSRAETQYF. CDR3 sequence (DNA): TGTGCCAGCAGTAACAGCAGGGCCGAGACCCAGTACTTC.

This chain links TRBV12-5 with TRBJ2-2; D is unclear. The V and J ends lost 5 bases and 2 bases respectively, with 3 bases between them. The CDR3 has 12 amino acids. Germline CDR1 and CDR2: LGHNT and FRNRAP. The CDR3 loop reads CASGLNTGELFF. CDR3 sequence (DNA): TGTGCTAGTGGTCTCAACACCGGGGAGCTGTTTTTT.

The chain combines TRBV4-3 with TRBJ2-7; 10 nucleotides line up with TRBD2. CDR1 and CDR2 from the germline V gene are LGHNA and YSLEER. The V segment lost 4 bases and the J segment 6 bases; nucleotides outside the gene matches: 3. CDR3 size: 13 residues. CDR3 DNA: TGCGCCAGCAGCCCTAGCGGGAGTGGCGAGCAGTACTTC. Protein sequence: CASSPSGSGEQYF.

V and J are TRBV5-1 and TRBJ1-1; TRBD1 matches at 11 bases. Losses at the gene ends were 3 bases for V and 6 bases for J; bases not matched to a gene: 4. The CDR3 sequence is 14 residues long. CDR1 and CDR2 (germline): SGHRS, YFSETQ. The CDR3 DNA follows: TGCGCCAGCAGCTACAGGACAGGGGGCCCTGAAGCTTTCTTT. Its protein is CASSYRTGGPEAFF.

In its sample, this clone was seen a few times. CDR3 region: CASRPDRGMGTEAFF. The CDR3 bases are TGTGCCAGCAGACCCGACAGGGGAATGGGCACTGAAGCTTTCTTT. The V gene is TRBV2, the J gene TRBJ1-1, with TRBD1 matching over 8 bases. Germline assignment: CDR1 SNHLY and CDR2 FYNNEI. The trim removed 6 bases at V and 4 bases at J, leaving 10 bases unmatched. CDR3 length: 15 residues.

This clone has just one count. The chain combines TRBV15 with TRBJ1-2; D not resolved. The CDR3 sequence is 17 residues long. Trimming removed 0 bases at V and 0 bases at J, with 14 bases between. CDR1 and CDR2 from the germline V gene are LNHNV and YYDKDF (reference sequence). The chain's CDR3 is CATSRDRGPQANYGYTF. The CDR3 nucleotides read TGTGCCACCAGCAGAGACAGAGGGCCACAAGCTAACTATGGCTACACCTTC.

In nucleotides, the CDR3 is TGTGCCAGCAGCCACGCCCTGGGACAGGGAACGAACACTGAAGCTTTCTTT. It yields the protein CASSHALGQGTNTEAFF. This chain links TRBV3-1 (or the pseudogene TRBV3-2) with TRBJ1-1; 9 bases map to TRBD1. The CDR3 runs to 17 residues. V trimming: 3 bases; J trimming: 1 base; junction bases outside the gene matches: 9. Germline values: CDR1 LGHDT, CDR2 YNNKEL (reference sequence).

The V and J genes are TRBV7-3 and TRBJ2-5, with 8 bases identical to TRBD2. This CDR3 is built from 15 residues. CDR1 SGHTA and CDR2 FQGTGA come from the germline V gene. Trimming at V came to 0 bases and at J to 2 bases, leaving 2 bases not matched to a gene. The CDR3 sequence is CASSLTGLGQETQYF. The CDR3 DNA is TGTGCCAGCAGCTTAACGGGACTAGGGCAAGAGACCCAGTACTTC.

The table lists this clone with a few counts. The CDR3 reads CASSQGMSGELFF. In DNA, the CDR3 is TGCGCCAGCTCGCAGGGGATGAGCGGGGAGCTGTTTTTT. This rearrangement joins TRBV10-1 to TRBJ2-2, with D possibly matching TRBD1 (6 bases). The germline CDR1 and CDR2 sequences are WNHNN and SYGVQD (reference sequence). There are 13 residues in the CDR3. The V gene lost 8 bases and the J gene lost 7 bases, with 14 bases spanning the gap.

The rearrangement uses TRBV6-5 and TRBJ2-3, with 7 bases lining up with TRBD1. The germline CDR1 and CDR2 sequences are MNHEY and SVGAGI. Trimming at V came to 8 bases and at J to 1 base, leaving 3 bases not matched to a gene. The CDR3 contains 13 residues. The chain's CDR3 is CASLGTGTDTQYF. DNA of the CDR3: TGTGCCAGCCTAGGGACAGGCACAGATACGCAGTATTTT.

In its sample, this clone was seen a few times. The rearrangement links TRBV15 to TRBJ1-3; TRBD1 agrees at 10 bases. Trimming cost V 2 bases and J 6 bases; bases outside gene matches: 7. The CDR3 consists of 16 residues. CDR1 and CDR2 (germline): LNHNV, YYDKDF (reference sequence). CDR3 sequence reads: CATSRSRTGGVNTIYF. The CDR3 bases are TGTGCCACCAGCAGAAGTAGGACAGGGGGTGTAAACACCATATATTTT. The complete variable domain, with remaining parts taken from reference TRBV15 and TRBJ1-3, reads DAMVIQNPRYQVTQFGKPVTLSCSQTLNHNVMYWYQQKSSQAPKLLFHYYDKDFNNEADTPDNFQSRRPNTSFCFLDIRSPGLGDTAMYLCATSRSRTGGVNTIYFGEGSWLTVV.

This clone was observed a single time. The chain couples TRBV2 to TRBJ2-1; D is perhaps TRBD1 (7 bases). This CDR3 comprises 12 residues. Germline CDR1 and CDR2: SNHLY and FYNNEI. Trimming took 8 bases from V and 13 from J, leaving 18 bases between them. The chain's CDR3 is CASERAPGGQFF. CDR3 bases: TGTGCCAGCGAGCGGGCTCCAGGGGGTCAGTTCTTC.

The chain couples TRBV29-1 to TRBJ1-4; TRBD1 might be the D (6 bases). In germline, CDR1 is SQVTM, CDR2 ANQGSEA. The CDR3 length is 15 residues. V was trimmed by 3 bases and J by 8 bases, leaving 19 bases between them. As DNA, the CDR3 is TGCAGCGTTGATGGGGGGGCGGCAGGGATAGAAAAACTGTTTTTT. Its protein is CSVDGGAAGIEKLFF.

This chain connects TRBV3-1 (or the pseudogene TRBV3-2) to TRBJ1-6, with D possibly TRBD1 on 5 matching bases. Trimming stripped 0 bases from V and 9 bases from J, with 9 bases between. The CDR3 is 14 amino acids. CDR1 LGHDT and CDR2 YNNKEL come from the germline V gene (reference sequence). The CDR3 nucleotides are TGTGCCAGCAGCCAAGAAGGGAGGGGTTCACCCCTCCACTTT. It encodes CASSQEGRGSPLHF.

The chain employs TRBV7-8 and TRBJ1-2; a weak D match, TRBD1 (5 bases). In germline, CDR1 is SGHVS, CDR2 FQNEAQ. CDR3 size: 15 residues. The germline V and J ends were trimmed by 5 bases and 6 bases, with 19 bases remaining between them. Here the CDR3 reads CASSRVGHPTNGYTF. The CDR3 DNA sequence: TGTGCCAGCAGCCGCGTAGGACACCCTACGAATGGCTACACCTTC.

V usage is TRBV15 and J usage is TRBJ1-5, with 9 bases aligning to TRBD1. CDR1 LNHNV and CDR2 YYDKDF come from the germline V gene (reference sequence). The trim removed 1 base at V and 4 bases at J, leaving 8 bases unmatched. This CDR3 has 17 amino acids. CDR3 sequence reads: CATSRGGSGTGNQPQHF. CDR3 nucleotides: TGTGCCACCAGCAGAGGTGGTTCCGGGACAGGGAATCAGCCCCAGCATTTT.

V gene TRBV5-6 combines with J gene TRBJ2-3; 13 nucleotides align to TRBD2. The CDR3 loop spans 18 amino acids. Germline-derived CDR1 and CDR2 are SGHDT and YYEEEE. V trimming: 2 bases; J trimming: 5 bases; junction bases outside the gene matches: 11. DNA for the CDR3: TGTGCCAGCAGCTTCTTTTCAACTAGCGGGAGGGCCGGAGATACGCAGTATTTT. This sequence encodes CASSFFSTSGRAGDTQYF.